These T cell receptor beta chains were read from a single sample in a study of monozygotic twins with inflammatory bowel disease. TCRdb re-called the 5' RACE reads and gives one entry per CDR3 protein, without DNA. There are some 200,000 distinct CDR3 sequences in the sample, with around 7.6% held by the top ten. The specimen sequenced was blood. The receptor source for this set is a human donor with ulcerative colitis or Crohn's disease, or a healthy co-twin of an affected twin (not recorded which). CDR3s include the opening cysteine and the closing phenylalanine or tryptophan.

j_call	v_call	cdr3_aa
TRBJ1-5	TRBV20-1	CSARDPDSSNQPQHF
TRBJ1-1	TRBV29-1	CSVSRNFNTEAFF
TRBJ2-2	TRBV12-3/TRBV12-4	CASTRDGEVAGELFF
TRBJ2-2	TRBV19	CASTTPWQGPTGELFF
TRBJ2-1	TRBV24-1	CATSEPGLRSYNEQFF
TRBJ2-5	TRBV9	CASSVSVAGSQETQYF
TRBJ1-6	TRBV7-9	CASSPPQGAFDSPLHF
TRBJ1-1	TRBV5-1	CASSLERASTEAFF
TRBJ2-3	TRBV2	CASMGTGGEPPWRTDTQYF
TRBJ2-1	TRBV28	CASSQRRGSDEQFF
TRBJ1-6	TRBV30	CAWSVRSGLSSYNSPLHF
TRBJ1-1	TRBV30	CAWSQSGTAMNTEAFF